This T cell receptor (beta chain) was obtained from a study of control samples from healthy donors and cancer patients. The CDR3 is made up of 13 amino acids. Germline CDR1 and CDR2: MGHRA and YSYEKL. V lost 4 bases and J lost 4, with 8 bases in between. Data came from immunoSEQ multiplex PCR; TCRdb stores just in-frame clones and leaves some out. The sample's table shows under 200,000 clones. The rearrangement links TRBV4-1 to TRBJ1-3; D gene uncertain. The clonotype was recovered from a woman between 25 and 40 years old in good health. The sample was blood. CDR3 region: CASSPGPGNTIYF. CDR3 DNA sequence: TGCGCCAGCAGCCCAGGCCCGGGAAACACCATATATTTT.